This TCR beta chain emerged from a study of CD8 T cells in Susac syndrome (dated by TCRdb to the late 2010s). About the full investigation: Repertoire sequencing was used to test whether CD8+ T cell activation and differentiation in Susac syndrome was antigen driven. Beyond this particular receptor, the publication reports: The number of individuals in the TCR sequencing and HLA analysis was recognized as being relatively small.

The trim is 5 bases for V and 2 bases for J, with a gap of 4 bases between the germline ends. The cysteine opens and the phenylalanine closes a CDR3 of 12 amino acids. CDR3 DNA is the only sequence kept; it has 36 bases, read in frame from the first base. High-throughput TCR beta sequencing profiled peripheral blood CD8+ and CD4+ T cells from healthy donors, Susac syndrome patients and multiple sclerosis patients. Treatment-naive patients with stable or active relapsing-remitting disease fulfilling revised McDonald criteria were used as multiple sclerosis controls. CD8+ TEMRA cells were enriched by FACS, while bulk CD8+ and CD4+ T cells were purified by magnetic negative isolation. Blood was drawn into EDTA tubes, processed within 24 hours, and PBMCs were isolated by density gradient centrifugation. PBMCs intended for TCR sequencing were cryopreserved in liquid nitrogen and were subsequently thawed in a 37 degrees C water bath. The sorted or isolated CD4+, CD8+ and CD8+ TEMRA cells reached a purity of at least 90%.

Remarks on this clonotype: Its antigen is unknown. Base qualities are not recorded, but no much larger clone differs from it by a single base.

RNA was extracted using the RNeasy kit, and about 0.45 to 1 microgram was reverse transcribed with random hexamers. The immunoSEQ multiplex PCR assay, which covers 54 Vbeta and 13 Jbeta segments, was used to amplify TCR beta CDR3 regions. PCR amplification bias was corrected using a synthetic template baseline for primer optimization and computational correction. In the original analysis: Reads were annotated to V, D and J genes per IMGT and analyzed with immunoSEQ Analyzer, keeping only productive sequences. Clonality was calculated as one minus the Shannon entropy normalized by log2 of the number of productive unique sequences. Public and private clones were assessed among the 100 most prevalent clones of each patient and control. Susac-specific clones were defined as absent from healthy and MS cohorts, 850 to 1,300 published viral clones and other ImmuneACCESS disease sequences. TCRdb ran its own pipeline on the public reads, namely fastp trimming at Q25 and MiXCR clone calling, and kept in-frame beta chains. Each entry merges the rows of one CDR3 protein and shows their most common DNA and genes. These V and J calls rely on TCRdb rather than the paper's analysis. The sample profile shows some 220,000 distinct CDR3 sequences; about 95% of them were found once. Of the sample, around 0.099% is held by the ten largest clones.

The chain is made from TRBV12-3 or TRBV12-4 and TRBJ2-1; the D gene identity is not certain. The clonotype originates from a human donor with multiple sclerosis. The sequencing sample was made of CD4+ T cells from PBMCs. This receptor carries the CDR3 CASSDPYNEQFF. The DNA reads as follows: TGTGCCAGCAGTGATCCCTACAATGAGCAGTTCTTC.